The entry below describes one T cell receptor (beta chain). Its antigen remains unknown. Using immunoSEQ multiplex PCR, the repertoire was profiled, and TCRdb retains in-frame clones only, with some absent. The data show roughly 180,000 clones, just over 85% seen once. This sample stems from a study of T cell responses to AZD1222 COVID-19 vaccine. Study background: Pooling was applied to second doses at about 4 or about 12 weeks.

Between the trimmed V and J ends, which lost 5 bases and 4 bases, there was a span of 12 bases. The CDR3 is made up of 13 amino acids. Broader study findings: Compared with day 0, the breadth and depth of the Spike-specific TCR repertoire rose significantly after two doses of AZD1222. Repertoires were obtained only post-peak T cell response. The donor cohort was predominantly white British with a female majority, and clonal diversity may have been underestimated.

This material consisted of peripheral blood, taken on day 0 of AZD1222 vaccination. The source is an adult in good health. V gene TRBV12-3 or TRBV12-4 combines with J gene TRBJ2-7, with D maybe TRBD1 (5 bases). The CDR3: CASSPQGGYEQYF. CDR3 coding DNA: TGTGCCAGCAGTCCCCAGGGTGGGTACGAGCAGTACTTC.